This T cell receptor beta chain was observed in a study of OX40 agonist ivuxolimab in advanced cancers. Across the whole study: The drug used for patients, ivuxolimab, was an agonistic anti-OX40 (CD134) antibody. A mean age of approximately 60 years, range about 23 to 90, was recorded, and approximately 85% were male.

Method: immunoSEQ multiplex PCR; TCRdb's copy keeps in-frame clones and lacks some. The sample consists of 48,000 or so clones, approximately 81% of them appearing once. The study sampled blood at baseline, cycle 4 day 1, and cycle 7 day 1. The CDR3 runs 13 residues. Trimming removed 5 bases from V and 1 base from J, with 8 bases in between. Germline CDR1 SGHTA, CDR2 FQGNSA. Findings of the study overall: Clones of CD4+ and CD8+ blood T cells grew by week 6 at doses of 0.1 to 3.0 mg/kg.

In the case of this clone: Its antigen is undetermined.

V gene TRBV7-2 combines with J gene TRBJ1-1; perhaps TRBD1 as D (6 bases). Sequences were derived from CD4+ or CD8+ T cells sorted from blood, sampled in a trial of the OX40 agonist ivuxolimab. This sequence was found in an adult with an advanced solid tumor such as melanoma, head and neck, liver or kidney cancer. The CDR3 nucleotides read TGTGCCAGCAGCACGGACAGGAACACTGAAGCTTTCTTT. This sequence encodes CASSTDRNTEAFF.